These 2 T cell receptor beta chains were all obtained from the same sample, sequenced in a study of T-cell memory formation after mild COVID-19. Each CDR3 protein is one row after TCRdb ran MiXCR on the 5' RACE reads. This sample has about 600,000 distinct CDR3 sequences, with roughly a fifth found just once. Sample: PBMCs or a T cell subset sorted from them (not recorded which). The receptor set was obtained from an adult woman who had mild COVID-19 (a few samples of this study predate the infection). Cell type and time point are not known.

Written as DNA, the CDR3 is TGTGCCAGCAGTTACCAGGGCGGGGGGGCCCCACGTCAGACCCAGTACTTC. As protein: CASSYQGGGAPRQTQYF. This sequence joins TRBV6-5 and TRBJ2-5; 9 nucleotides line up with TRBD2. V was clipped by 2 bases and J by 6 bases; unmatched bases: 13. CDR3 length equals 17 residues. Germline CDR1 MNHEY, CDR2 SVGAGI.

The chain recombines TRBV18 with TRBJ1-1, with TRBD1 matching over 9 bases. With V trimmed by 0 bases and J by 4 bases, 6 bases remained unmatched. From germline, CDR1 is KGHSH and CDR2 LQKENI. This CDR3 spans 16 amino acids. In DNA form, the CDR3 reads TGTGCCAGCTCACCACCCGTACAGGGGGCCGTCACTGAAGCTTTCTTT. Amino acids: CASSPPVQGAVTEAFF.